This TCR beta chain is from a study of blood T cell repertoires in COVID-19. Clones were read by immunoSEQ multiplex PCR, and TCRdb kept only the in-frame ones, dropping some. The repertoire consists of some 200,000 clones, with roughly nine tenths occurring once and the leading ten covering 3% to 4%. In terms of age and location, participants ranged from roughly 18 to 95 years and lived in approximately 26 US areas. Cohorts were determined from participant-reported clinical history. The source material was PBMCs or T cells enriched from blood (not recorded which). The sequence derives from a woman under 30 in a cohort exposed to, infected with or recovered from COVID-19 (not recorded which).

The CDR3 coding sequence is TGTGCCAGCAGCCTAGGGAGGGTCTCCACCTTC. Its translation: CASSLGRVSTF. The chain combines TRBV11-2 with TRBJ1-2; no reliable D call. CDR3 length: 11 residues. Germline V gene sequence: CDR1 SGHAT, CDR2 FQNNGV. The V gene lost 5 bases and the J gene lost 13 bases, with 14 bases spanning the gap.